This TCR beta chain derives from a study of blood T cell repertoires in COVID-19. Per the germline V gene, CDR1 is SGDLS and CDR2 is YYNGEE. Trimming took 0 bases from V and 2 from J, leaving 9 bases between them. The CDR3 length is 16 residues. Sequencing used immunoSEQ multiplex PCR; TCRdb keeps in-frame clones, though not all of them. The sample includes some 200,000 clones, 82% seen only once; the top ten take approximately 5.2%. This rearrangement joins TRBV9 to TRBJ1-6; D is undetermined. The sample was peripheral blood. The origin of this receptor is a woman aged 70-85 years with COVID-19, enrolled during active disease. The CDR3 nucleotides are TGTGCCAGCAGCGTAGGTAGAGGGACCTATAATTCACCCCTCCACTTT. Encoded protein: CASSVGRGTYNSPLHF.